The 3 T cell receptor beta chains below come from one sample, sequenced in a study of blood T cells in healthy people across ages. Sample-barcoded 5' priming and a J-beta primer mix drove a second PCR of 7 to 11 cycles. Each CDR3 protein is one row after TCRdb ran MiXCR on the 5' RACE reads. The sample yields 600,000 to 900,000 distinct CDR3 sequences, roughly 26% seen once. The same data also contributed to another study, on T cells of mothers and their children.

Material for sequencing was blood. The receptors come from a boy younger than 18 in good health.

V is TRBV5-1 and J is TRBJ1-2; the match to TRBD1 covers 7 bases. V was pared by 4 bases and J by 7 bases, with 13 bases of the junction left unmatched. Per germline, CDR1 SGHRS and CDR2 YFSETQ. The CDR3 spans 15 residues. In nucleotides, the CDR3 is TGCGCCAGCAGCGCCGACGAGGGGGCGCGGGGTGGCTACACCTTC. It encodes CASSADEGARGGYTF. Based on the CDR3 plus reference TRBV5-1 and TRBJ1-2, the full variable domain is KAGVTQTPRYLIKTRGQQVTLSCSPISGHRSVSWYQQTPGQGLQFLFEYFSETQRNKGNFPGRFSGRQFSNSRSEMNVSTLELGDSALYLCASSADEGARGGYTFGSGTRLTVV.

A few counts support this clonotype. The chain links TRBV12-3 or TRBV12-4 to TRBJ2-2; maybe TRBD2 (5 bases). V lost 6 bases and J lost 0, with 17 bases in between. This CDR3 is 17 amino acids long. The CDR3, as DNA: TGTGCCAGCAGCCCCTCGACGGACGGGACGAACACCGGGGAGCTGTTTTTT. Translated: CASSPSTDGTNTGELFF.

This clonotype was picked up many times. The CDR3 loop reads CASSVAITGSSTDTQYF. The CDR3 nucleotides read TGTGCCAGCAGCGTAGCTATTACAGGGAGTAGCACAGATACGCAGTATTTT. This chain links TRBV9 with TRBJ2-3; perhaps TRBD1 as D (6 bases). The CDR3 is made up of 17 amino acids. V lost 0 bases and J 0 bases, leaving 14 bases between the germline ends. The germline V gene encodes CDR1 SGDLS and CDR2 YYNGEE. Filled out from reference TRBV9 and TRBJ2-3, the complete variable domain reads DSGVTQTPKHLITATGQRVTLRCSPRSGDLSVYWYQQSLDQGLQFLIQYYNGEERAKGNILERFSAQQFPDLHSELNLSSLELGDSALYFCASSVAITGSSTDTQYFGPGTRLTVL.